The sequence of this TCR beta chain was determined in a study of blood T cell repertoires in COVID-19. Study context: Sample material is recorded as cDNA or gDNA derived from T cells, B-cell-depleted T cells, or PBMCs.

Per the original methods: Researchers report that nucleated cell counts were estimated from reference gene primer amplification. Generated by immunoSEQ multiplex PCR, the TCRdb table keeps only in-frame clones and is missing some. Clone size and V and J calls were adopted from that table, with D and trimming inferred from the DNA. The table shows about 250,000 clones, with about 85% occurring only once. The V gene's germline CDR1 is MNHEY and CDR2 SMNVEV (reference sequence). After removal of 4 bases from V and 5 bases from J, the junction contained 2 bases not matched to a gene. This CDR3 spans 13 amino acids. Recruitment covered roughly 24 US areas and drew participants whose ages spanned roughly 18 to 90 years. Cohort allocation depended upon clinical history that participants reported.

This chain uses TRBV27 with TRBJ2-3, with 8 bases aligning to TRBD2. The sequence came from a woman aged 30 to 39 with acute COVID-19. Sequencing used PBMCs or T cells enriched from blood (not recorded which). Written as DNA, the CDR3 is TGTGCCAGCAGTTACCGGGAGGGAGATACGCAGTATTTT. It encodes CASSYREGDTQYF.